This T cell receptor (beta chain) was profiled in a study of human T cells and chemical hapten exposure. Overall study: Each week of the approximately 25-week study, patients had diphenylcyclopropenone applied to the scalp.

There are a few counts of this clonotype. V shed 4 bases and J 9 bases; nucleotides not matched to a gene: 6. Looked up from germline, CDR1 is SGHTA and CDR2 is FQGNSA. The CDR3 sequence is 13 residues long. TCRdb reprocessed the RACE reads with MiXCR, giving one entry per CDR3 protein. The data hold a few hundred thousand distinct CDR3 sequences, with around 7.3% observed a single time. The time point here: pre-sensitization, week 0. The treatment here: therapeutic diphenylcyclopropenone sensitization with weekly scalp DPC. Phlebotomy was performed prior to application of every patch test. This sequence originates from a man younger than 35 with alopecia areata. Some clones in this sample may be carry-over from other donors' samples. V and J are TRBV7-2 and TRBJ1-5; TRBD1 matches 7 bases. Source: whole blood, taken in connection with sensitization to the hapten diphenylcyclopropenone (DPC). The chain's CDR3 is CASSWDSLLPQHF. DNA for the CDR3: TGTGCCAGCAGCTGGGACAGTCTTTTGCCCCAGCATTTT.